These 3 T cell receptor beta chains came from one sample sequenced in a study of cytomegalovirus exposure and HLA in healthy donors. A multiplex PCR was run with 60 Vbeta primers and 13 Jbeta primers. Produced via immunoSEQ multiplex PCR; TCRdb's table is partial and in-frame only. The table records about 130,000 clones, 60% to 80% of them present only once. Sequencing was done on a sample of PBMCs. The source of these receptors is a man in his fifties in good health and CMV-seronegative.

V usage is TRBV10-3 and J usage is TRBJ2-7, with 9 bases that match TRBD2. The CDR3 has 15 residues. CDR1 and CDR2 (germline): ENHRY, SYGVKD. V was pared by 7 bases and J by 0 bases, with 7 bases of the junction left unmatched. Here the CDR3 DNA reads TGTGCCATCATGGCGGGAGGGGCCAACTCCTACGAGCAGTACTTC. Residues: CAIMAGGANSYEQYF.

The J gene is TRBJ1-1, the V gene TRBV28; D gene uncertain. CDR1 is MDHEN and CDR2 is SYDVKM in the germline V gene. The CDR3 consists of 13 residues. V lost 3 bases and J 1 base, leaving 6 bases between the germline ends. CDR3 region: CASSLRRNTEAFF. In DNA form, the CDR3 reads TGTGCCAGCAGTTTGCGGCGGAACACTGAAGCTTTCTTT.

The V and J genes are TRBV9 and TRBJ2-1; tentatively, D is TRBD1 (5 bases). Germline CDR1 SGDLS, CDR2 YYNGEE. The CDR3 consists of 14 residues. Trimming removed 2 bases from V and 8 bases from J, with 14 bases in between. The CDR3 spells CASSVQGFGDEQFF. The CDR3 nucleotides are TGTGCCAGCAGCGTTCAGGGTTTTGGCGATGAGCAGTTCTTC.